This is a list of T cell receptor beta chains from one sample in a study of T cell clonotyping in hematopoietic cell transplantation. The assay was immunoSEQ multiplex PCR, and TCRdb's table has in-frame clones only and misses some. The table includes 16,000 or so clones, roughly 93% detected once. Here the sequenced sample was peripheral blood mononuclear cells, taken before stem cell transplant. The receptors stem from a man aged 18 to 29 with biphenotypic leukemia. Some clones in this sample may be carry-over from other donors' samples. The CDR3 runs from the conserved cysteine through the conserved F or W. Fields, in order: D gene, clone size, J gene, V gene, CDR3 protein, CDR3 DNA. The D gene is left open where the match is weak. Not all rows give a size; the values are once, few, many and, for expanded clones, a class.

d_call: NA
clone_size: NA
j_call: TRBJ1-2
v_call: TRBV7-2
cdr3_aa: CASSSDTAGYGYTF
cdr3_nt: TGTGCCAGCAGCTCGGACACGGCAGGCTATGGCTACACCTTC

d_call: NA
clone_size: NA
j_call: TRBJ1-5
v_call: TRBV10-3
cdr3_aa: CAISEGWEQPQHF
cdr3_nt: TGTGCCATCAGTGAGGGATGGGAACAGCCCCAGCATTTT

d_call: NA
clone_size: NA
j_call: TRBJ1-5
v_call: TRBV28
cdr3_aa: CASSLEEGTQPQHF
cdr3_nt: TGTGCCAGCAGTTTAGAAGAGGGAACCCAGCCCCAGCATTTT

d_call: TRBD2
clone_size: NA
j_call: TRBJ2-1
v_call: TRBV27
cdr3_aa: CASTLSGGMNEQFF
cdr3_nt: TGTGCCAGCACCCTTAGCGGGGGGATGAATGAGCAGTTCTTC

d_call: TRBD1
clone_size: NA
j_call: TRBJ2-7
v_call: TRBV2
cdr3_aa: CASIGGQGTYEQYF
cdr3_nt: TGTGCCAGCATTGGGGGACAGGGGACCTACGAGCAGTACTTC

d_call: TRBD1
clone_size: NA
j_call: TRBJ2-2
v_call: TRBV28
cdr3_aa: CASSPGTATGELFF
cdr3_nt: TGTGCCAGCAGTCCCGGGACAGCCACCGGGGAGCTGTTTTTT

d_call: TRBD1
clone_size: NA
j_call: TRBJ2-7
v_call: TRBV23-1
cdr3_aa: CASSQAGGTYEQYF
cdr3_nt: TGCGCCAGCAGTCAGGCAGGGGGCACCTACGAGCAGTACTTC

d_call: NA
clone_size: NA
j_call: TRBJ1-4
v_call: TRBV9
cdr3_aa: CASSNRPLSGSNNEKLFF
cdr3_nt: TGTGCCAGCAGCAACCGCCCCCTATCAGGGAGCAATAATGAAAAACTGTTTTTT

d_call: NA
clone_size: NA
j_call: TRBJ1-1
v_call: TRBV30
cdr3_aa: CAWSPGLGTEAFF
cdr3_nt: TGTGCCTGGAGTCCGGGACTAGGCACTGAAGCTTTCTTT

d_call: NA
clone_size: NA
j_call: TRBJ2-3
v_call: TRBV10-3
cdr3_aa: CAISDGVSAANTQYF
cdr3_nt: TGTGCCATCAGTGATGGGGTTTCGGCGGCAAATACGCAGTATTTT

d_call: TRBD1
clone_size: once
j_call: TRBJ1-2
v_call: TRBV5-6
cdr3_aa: CASSSVDRDHLGYTF
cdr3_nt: TGTGCCAGCAGTTCAGTAGACAGGGACCATCTGGGCTACACCTTC

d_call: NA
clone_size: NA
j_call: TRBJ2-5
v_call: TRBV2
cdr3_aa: CASSEGRETQYF
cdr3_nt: TGTGCCAGCAGTGAAGGGAGAGAGACCCAGTACTTC

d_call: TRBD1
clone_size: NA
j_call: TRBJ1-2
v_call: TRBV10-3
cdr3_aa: CAINRAGQGDGYTF
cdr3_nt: TGTGCCATCAATAGGGCGGGACAGGGAGATGGCTACACCTTC

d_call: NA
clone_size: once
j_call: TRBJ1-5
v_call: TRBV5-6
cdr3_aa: CASSPGSGGNQPQHF
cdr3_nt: TGTGCCAGCAGCCCGGGCTCGGGGGGCAATCAGCCCCAGCATTTT

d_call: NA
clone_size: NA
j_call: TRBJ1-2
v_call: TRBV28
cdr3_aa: CASRQGGYGYTF
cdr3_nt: TGTGCCAGCAGACAGGGTGGCTATGGCTACACCTTC

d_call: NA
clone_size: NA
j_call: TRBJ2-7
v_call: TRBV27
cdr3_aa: CASSLQGGEQYF
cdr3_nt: TGTGCCAGCAGTTTGCAGGGTGGGGAGCAGTACTTC

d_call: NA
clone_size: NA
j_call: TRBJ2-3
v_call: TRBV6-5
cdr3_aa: CASSYSGGQTDTQYF
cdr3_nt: TGTGCCAGCAGTTACTCCGGGGGCCAAACAGATACGCAGTATTTT

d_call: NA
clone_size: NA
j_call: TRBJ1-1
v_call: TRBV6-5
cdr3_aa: CASSARGAFTEAFF
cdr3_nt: TGTGCCAGCAGTGCCCGGGGGGCCTTTACTGAAGCTTTCTTT

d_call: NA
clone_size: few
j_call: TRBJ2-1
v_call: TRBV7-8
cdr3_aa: CASSLVFSEQFF
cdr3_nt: TGTGCCAGCAGCTTAGTTTTTAGTGAGCAGTTCTTC

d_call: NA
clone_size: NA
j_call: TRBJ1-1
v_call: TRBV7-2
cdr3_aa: CASSPLRNTEAFF
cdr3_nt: TGTGCCAGCAGCCCGCTCAGAAACACTGAAGCTTTCTTT

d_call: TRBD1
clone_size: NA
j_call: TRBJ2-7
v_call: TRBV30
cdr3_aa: CAWSVPRQGSRDEQYF
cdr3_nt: TGTGCCTGGAGTGTCCCACGACAGGGCTCTCGGGACGAGCAGTACTTC

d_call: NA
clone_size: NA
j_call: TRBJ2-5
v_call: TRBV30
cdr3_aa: CAWSVVGEETQYF
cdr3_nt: TGTGCCTGGAGTGTCGTGGGGGAAGAGACCCAGTACTTC

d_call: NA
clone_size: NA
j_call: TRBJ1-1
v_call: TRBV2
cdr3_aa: CASSSGGKNTEAFF
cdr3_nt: TGTGCCAGCAGCTCAGGAGGGAAGAACACTGAAGCTTTCTTT

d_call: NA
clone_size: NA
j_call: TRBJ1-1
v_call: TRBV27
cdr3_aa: CASSLLIGGLNTEAFF
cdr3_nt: TGTGCCAGCAGTTTATTAATAGGAGGGCTGAACACTGAAGCTTTCTTT

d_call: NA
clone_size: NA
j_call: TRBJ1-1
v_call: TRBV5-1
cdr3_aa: CASSSTGYGTEAFF
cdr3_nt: TGCGCCAGCAGCTCCACAGGGTATGGGACTGAAGCTTTCTTT

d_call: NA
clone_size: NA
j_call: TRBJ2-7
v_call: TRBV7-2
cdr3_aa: CASSLEVQSGREQYF
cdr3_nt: TGTGCCAGCAGCTTAGAGGTTCAATCGGGGAGGGAGCAGTACTTC

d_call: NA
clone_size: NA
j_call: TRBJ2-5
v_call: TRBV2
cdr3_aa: CASSYLLQGRRETQYF
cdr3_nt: TGTGCCAGCAGTTACCTCCTACAGGGCCGCAGGGAGACCCAGTACTTC

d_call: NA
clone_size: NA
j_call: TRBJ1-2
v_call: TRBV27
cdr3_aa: CASSPAAGTGYTF
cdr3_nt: TGTGCCAGCAGTCCCGCCGCGGGGACTGGCTACACCTTC

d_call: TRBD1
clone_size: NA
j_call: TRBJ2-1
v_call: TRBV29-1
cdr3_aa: CSVETPPGQGGTYNEQFF
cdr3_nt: TGCAGCGTTGAGACACCCCCTGGACAGGGGGGTACCTACAATGAGCAGTTCTTC

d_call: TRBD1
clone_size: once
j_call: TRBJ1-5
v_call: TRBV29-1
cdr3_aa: CSVAGTASNQPQHF
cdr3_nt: TGCAGCGTCGCCGGGACAGCAAGCAATCAGCCCCAGCATTTT

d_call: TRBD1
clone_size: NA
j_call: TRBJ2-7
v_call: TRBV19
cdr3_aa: CASSMDRGLPLEQYF
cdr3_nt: TGTGCCAGTAGTATGGACAGGGGGTTACCCCTCGAGCAGTACTTC

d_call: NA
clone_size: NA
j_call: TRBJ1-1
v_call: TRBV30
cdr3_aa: CAWDLRGGTEAFF
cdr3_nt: TGTGCCTGGGACTTGAGGGGTGGCACTGAAGCTTTCTTT

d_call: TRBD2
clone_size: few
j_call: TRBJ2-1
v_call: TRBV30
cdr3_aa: CAWIYLAGGINEQFF
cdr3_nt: TGTGCCTGGATTTATCTAGCGGGGGGGATAAATGAGCAGTTCTTC

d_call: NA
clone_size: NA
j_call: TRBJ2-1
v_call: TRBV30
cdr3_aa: CAWTSSYNEQFF
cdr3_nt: TGTGCCTGGACGAGCTCCTACAATGAGCAGTTCTTC

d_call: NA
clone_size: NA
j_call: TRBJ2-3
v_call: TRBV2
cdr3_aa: CASSGGTDTDTQYF
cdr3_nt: TGTGCCAGCAGTGGCGGCACGGACACAGATACGCAGTATTTT

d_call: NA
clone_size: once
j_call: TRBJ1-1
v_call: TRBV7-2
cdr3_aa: CASSLSLNTEAFF
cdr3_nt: TGTGCCAGCAGCCTCTCTTTGAACACTGAAGCTTTCTTT

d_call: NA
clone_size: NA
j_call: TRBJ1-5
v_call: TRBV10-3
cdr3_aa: CAAHGGPGDQPQHF
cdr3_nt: TGTGCCGCTCACGGAGGGCCAGGGGATCAGCCCCAGCATTTT

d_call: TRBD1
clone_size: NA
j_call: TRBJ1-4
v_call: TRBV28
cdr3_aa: CASGTGTGYEKLFF
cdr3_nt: TGTGCCAGCGGAACCGGGACAGGGTATGAAAAACTGTTTTTT

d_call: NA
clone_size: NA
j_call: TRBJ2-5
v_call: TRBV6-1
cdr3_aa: CASSAWRGLLQETQYF
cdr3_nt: TGTGCCAGCAGTGCTTGGAGGGGTTTACTCCAAGAGACCCAGTACTTC

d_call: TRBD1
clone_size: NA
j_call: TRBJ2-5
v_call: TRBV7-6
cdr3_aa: CASRHGLRTGIKETQYF
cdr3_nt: TGTGCCAGCAGGCACGGATTAAGGACAGGGATAAAAGAGACCCAGTACTTC

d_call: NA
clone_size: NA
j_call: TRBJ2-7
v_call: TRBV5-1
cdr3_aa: CASTLRPGAYEQYF
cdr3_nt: TGCGCCAGCACCCTAAGGCCAGGGGCTTACGAGCAGTACTTC

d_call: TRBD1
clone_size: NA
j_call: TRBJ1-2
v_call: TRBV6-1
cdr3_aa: CASRRTGTRGYGYTF
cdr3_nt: TGTGCCAGCAGACGGACAGGGACGAGGGGCTATGGCTACACCTTC

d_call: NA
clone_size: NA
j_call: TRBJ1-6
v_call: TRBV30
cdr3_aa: CAWSVQVHSPLHF
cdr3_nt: TGTGCCTGGAGTGTACAGGTTCATTCACCCCTCCACTTT

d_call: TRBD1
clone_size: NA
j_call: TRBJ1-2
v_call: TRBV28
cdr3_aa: CASSFSDREWGYTF
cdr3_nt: TGTGCCAGCAGTTTTTCTGACAGGGAGTGGGGCTACACCTTC

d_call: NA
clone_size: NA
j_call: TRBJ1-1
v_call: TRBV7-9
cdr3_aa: CASSLGGSLNTEAFF
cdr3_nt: TGTGCCAGCAGCTTAGGGGGCAGCCTGAACACTGAAGCTTTCTTT

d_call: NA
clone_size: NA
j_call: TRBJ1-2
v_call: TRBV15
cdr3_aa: CATSRTRDYGYTF
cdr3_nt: TGTGCCACCAGCAGGACCAGGGACTATGGCTACACCTTC

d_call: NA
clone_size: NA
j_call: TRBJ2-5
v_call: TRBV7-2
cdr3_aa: CASSLGLGGQETQYF
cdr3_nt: TGTGCCAGCAGCTTAGGTCTGGGAGGCCAAGAGACCCAGTACTTC

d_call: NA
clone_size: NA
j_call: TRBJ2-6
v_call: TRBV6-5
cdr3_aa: CASSPRVSGANVLTF
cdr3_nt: TGTGCCAGCAGCCCCCGAGTCTCTGGGGCCAACGTCCTGACTTTC

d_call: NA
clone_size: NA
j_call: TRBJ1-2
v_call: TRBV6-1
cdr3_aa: CASSVGNGYTF
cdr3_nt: TGTGCCAGCAGTGTAGGGAATGGCTACACCTTC

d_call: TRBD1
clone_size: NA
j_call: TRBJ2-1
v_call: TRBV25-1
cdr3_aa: CASSEFRTGLTHNEQFF
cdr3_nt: TGTGCCAGCAGTGAATTCCGGACAGGGCTAACGCACAATGAGCAGTTCTTC

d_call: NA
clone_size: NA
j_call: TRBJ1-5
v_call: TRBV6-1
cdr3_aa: CASSELSVIQPQHF
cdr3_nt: TGTGCCAGCAGTGAACTATCTGTAATTCAGCCCCAGCATTTT

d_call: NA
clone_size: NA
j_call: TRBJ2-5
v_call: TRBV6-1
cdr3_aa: CASSDARVGETQYF
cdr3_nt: TGTGCCAGCAGTGATGCCCGAGTGGGGGAGACCCAGTACTTC

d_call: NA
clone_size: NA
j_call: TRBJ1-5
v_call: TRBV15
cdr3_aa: CATSSIDRTGPQHF
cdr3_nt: TGTGCCACCAGCAGTATAGACAGGACTGGACCCCAGCATTTT

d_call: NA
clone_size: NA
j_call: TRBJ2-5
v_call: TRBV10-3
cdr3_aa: CAISDREETQYF
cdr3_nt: TGTGCCATCAGTGATAGGGAGGAGACCCAGTACTTC

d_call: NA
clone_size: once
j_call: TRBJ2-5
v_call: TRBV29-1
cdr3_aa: CSVRAPTSSETQYF
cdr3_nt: TGCAGCGTGAGAGCCCCGACTAGTTCTGAGACCCAGTACTTC

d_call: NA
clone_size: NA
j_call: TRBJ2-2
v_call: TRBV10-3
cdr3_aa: CAISEGRVSTGELFF
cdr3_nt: TGTGCCATCAGTGAGGGCAGGGTATCCACCGGGGAGCTGTTTTTT

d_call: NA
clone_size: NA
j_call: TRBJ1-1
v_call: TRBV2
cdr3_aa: CASSRTENTEAFF
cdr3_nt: TGTGCCAGCAGTAGAACAGAGAACACTGAAGCTTTCTTT

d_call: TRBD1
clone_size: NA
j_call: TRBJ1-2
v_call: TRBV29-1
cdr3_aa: CSVEEVAGGYGYTF
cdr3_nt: TGCAGCGTTGAAGAGGTCGCAGGGGGCTATGGCTACACCTTC

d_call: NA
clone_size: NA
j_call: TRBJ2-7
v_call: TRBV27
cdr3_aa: CASRSFELEQYF
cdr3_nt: TGTGCCAGCAGATCGTTCGAGCTCGAGCAGTACTTC